These T cell receptor beta chains were read from a single sample in a study. TCRdb itself ran the 5' RACE reads through MiXCR, one entry per CDR3 protein. The top ten hold 9.5% to 15% of the sample, which has about 10,000 distinct CDR3 sequences, around 47% seen once. The sample taken for sequencing was tumor-infiltrating naive CD4+ T cells sorted from the breast tumor. These receptors were taken from a female donor with breast cancer. Both conserved end residues are trimmed from each CDR3. The order of the fields is V gene, CDR3 protein.

TRBV20-1 | SARRGSAEAF
TRBV30 | AWRQGGTEAF
TRBV5-6 | ASSPVGGAETQY
TRBV4-2 | ASSTTTRQETQY
TRBV27 | ASRREYEQF
TRBV29-1 | SVAQDEKLF
TRBV6-1 | ASSEGSWTEAF
TRBV7-7 | ASSLGMNTGAF
TRBV6-2/TRBV6-3 | ASRSPGLAEIYEQY
TRBV7-2 | ASSLSGTPYNEQF
TRBV12-3/TRBV12-4 | ASSLGVSQEKLF
TRBV5-1 | ASSWGSPRGSYEQY
TRBV25-1 | ASSDGQGTQPQH
TRBV6-5 | ASSIAGSGDYEQY
TRBV7-9 | ASSSITGRHEQY
TRBV12-3/TRBV12-4 | ASSWVLETQY
TRBV4-3 | ASSHFPGAYNEQF
TRBV20-1 | SARVEAGGPQF
TRBV4-3 | ASSQVWSGRGEQF
TRBV29-1 | SVVASGRRYNEQF
TRBV29-1 | SVVVSLHYSYEQY
TRBV7-6 | ASSLTGRPTEAF
TRBV6-2/TRBV6-3 | ASSYLLTVAKNIQC
TRBV3-1 | ASSQGGASGELF
TRBV7-8 | ASSPIPGPGNTIY
TRBV10-3 | AIKGTGDSGNTIY
TRBV12-3/TRBV12-4 | ASSSGRGIDNQPQH
TRBV6-5 | ASSKAVGRNEQF
TRBV5-1 | ASSKAGGVGEQF
TRBV5-1 | ASSEPGTGDTEAF
TRBV7-2 | ASSLDPWAQY
TRBV29-1 | SVRTVNADTEAF
TRBV20-1 | SARPPGLAATDTQY
TRBV18 | ASSRSDSTDTQY
TRBV6-2/TRBV6-3 | ASTAPKPAGAGELF
TRBV18 | ASSELGNTEAF
TRBV5-1 | ASSLYQRRSNEQF
TRBV15 | ATSRDRPNEQF
TRBV20-1 | SARGLAGGVSYNEQF
TRBV6-5 | ASRGTGGDQPQH
TRBV10-3 | AITRDQNTEAF
TRBV11-2 | ASSLDRVAAYSPLH
TRBV6-5 | ASSTTSGNFYNEQF
TRBV29-1 | SPRGEQY
TRBV29-1 | SVRSADTQY
TRBV29-1 | SVTSGSCSYNEQF
TRBV20-1 | SARGMGPQH
TRBV20-1 | SARDVLGGRTTDTQY
TRBV20-1 | SAHPGQRAYEQY
TRBV2 | ASSDREKLF